This entry lists 18 T cell receptor beta chains sequenced from one sample in a study of technical replicates of blood from several donors. TCRdb's table, derived via immunoSEQ multiplex PCR, lists solely in-frame clones and lacks some. The top ten clones hold 4.5% to 5% of a sample with some 60,000 clones, about 90% of them seen once. Material: PBMCs. The receptors come from a human donor in good health. Some clones in this sample may be carry-over from other donors' samples.

The chain couples TRBV7-6 to TRBJ2-7; a possible D gene is TRBD1 (6 bases). In germline, CDR1 is SGHVS, CDR2 FNYEAQ. This CDR3 region has 15 residues. The V gene lost 4 bases and the J gene lost 2 bases, with 15 bases spanning the gap. CDR3 nucleotides: TGTGCCAGCAGCTCCGGGCAGGGGTGGGCCTACGAGCAGTACTTC. This codes for CASSSGQGWAYEQYF.

V and J are TRBV7-6 and TRBJ2-3, with TRBD2 identical over 9 bases. After removal of 3 bases from V and 10 bases from J, the junction contained 14 bases not matched to a gene. Germline CDR1 and CDR2: SGHVS and FNYEAQ. The CDR3 covers 16 residues. The CDR3 DNA follows: TGTGCCAGCAGCTTTATGTCGGGCGGGGGGGCCGGGGCGCAGTATTTT. Protein sequence: CASSFMSGGGAGAQYF.

This sequence joins TRBV7-2 and TRBJ2-3, with TRBD2 matching over 9 bases. Germline CDR1 reads SGHTA; CDR2 reads FQGNSA. This CDR3 region has 16 residues. The V gene end was trimmed by 1 base and the J gene end by 2 bases; junction bases not matched to a gene: 4. In DNA, the CDR3 is TGTGCCAGCAGCTTAGAAGCGGGGGGCCTCACAGATACGCAGTATTTT. Its protein is CASSLEAGGLTDTQYF.

This clone was recorded a few times. V usage is TRBV5-1 and J usage is TRBJ2-2; 13 positions match TRBD2. CDR3 length: 18 amino acids. In germline, CDR1 is SGHRS, CDR2 YFSETQ. V was clipped by 3 bases and J by 3 bases; unmatched bases: 8. CDR3 protein: CASSSGLAGVVYTGELFF. The CDR3 DNA is TGCGCCAGCAGCTCCGGACTAGCGGGAGTCGTGTACACCGGGGAGCTGTTTTTT. Supplemented by reference TRBV5-1 and TRBJ2-2, the full variable domain reads KAGVTQTPRYLIKTRGQQVTLSCSPISGHRSVSWYQQTPGQGLQFLFEYFSETQRNKGNFPGRFSGRQFSNSRSEMNVSTLELGDSALYLCASSSGLAGVVYTGELFFGEGSRLTVL.

This chain joins TRBV2 and TRBJ2-7, with 7 bases identical to TRBD2. The CDR3 length is 14 residues. Per germline, CDR1 SNHLY and CDR2 FYNNEI. V lost 3 bases to trimming and J lost 6 bases; unmatched junction nucleotides: 8. This CDR3 reads CASSESSGTGEQYF. The CDR3 DNA follows: TGTGCCAGCAGTGAGTCAAGCGGGACCGGCGAGCAGTACTTC.

The J gene is TRBJ2-2, the V gene TRBV11-1; TRBD1 is a possible D gene (6 bases). CDR3 length: 15 amino acids. Per germline, CDR1 SGHAT and CDR2 FQDESV (reference sequence). The V gene lost 2 bases and the J gene lost 7 bases, with 14 bases spanning the gap. The CDR3 loop is CASSLTAGAGGELFF. As DNA, the CDR3 is TGTGCCAGCAGCTTAACCGCAGGGGCGGGCGGGGAGCTGTTTTTT.

The genes are TRBV10-3 and TRBJ2-1, with 9 bases fitting TRBD2. The CDR3 is 15 residues long. The germline gives CDR1 ENHRY, CDR2 SYGVKD. The trim removed 4 bases at V and 8 bases at J, leaving 9 bases unmatched. DNA for the CDR3: TGTGCCATCAGTGGTCTAGCGGGAACCAGGGATGAGCAGTTCTTC. This codes for CAISGLAGTRDEQFF.

The chain carries TRBV9 and TRBJ2-3, with TRBD2 identical over 13 bases. Trimming cost V 4 bases and J 3 bases; bases outside gene matches: 14. Looked up from germline, CDR1 is SGDLS and CDR2 is YYNGEE. The CDR3 is 19 residues long. The CDR3 DNA reads TGTGCCAGCAGCACTAGATCCGGGACTAGCGGGGTAGGGACAGATACGCAGTATTTT. This sequence encodes CASSTRSGTSGVGTDTQYF.

This chain connects TRBV4-3 to TRBJ2-1; 8 bases line up with TRBD2. The V and J ends lost 1 base and 4 bases, in that order; junction bases with no gene match: 6. The germline gives CDR1 LGHNA, CDR2 YSLEER. CDR3 length: 16 residues. The CDR3 region is CASSQGFSGEYNEQFF. The CDR3 nucleotides are TGCGCCAGCAGCCAAGGGTTTAGCGGGGAGTACAATGAGCAGTTCTTC.

Only one count was recorded for this clone. The chain employs TRBV19 and TRBJ2-1; no clear D. Per the germline V gene, CDR1 is LNHDA and CDR2 is SQIVND (reference sequence). V was trimmed by 9 bases and J by 0 bases, leaving 9 bases between them. This CDR3 is 13 amino acids long. The CDR3 reads CASRKNSYNEQFF. Here the CDR3 DNA reads TGTGCCAGCAGAAAAAACTCCTACAATGAGCAGTTCTTC.

The rearrangement joins TRBV30 to TRBJ1-2; 9 bases are shared with TRBD1. The CDR3 has 13 residues. V shed 0 bases and J 8 bases; nucleotides not matched to a gene: 4. The germline V gene encodes CDR1 GTSNPN and CDR2 SVGIG (reference sequence). The DNA of the CDR3 is TGTGCCTGGAGTGTACAGGGGGCGCTCGGCTACACCTTC. It encodes CAWSVQGALGYTF.

V and J are TRBV7-3 and TRBJ2-5; D possibly corresponds to TRBD1 (5 bases). The last part of the DNA fits TRBJ2-7 better; the J call may be wrong. Germline lookup yields CDR1 SGHTA and CDR2 FQGTGA. The CDR3 sequence is 14 residues long. CDR3 sequence: CASSPSQGAYEQYF. The CDR3 DNA follows: TGTGCCAGCAGCCCGTCCCAGGGTGCCTACGAGCAGTACTTC.

This chain connects TRBV7-3 to TRBJ2-5, with 7 bases matching TRBD2. Germline V lookup: CDR1 SGHTA, CDR2 FQGTGA. The CDR3 totals 15 residues. Trimming took 4 bases from V and 0 from J; bases not matched to a gene: 5. The CDR3 reads CASSWGTTYQETQYF. The DNA for the CDR3 is TGTGCCAGCAGCTGGGGGACTACGTACCAAGAGACCCAGTACTTC. Filled out from reference TRBV7-3 and TRBJ2-5, the complete variable domain reads GAGVSQTPSNKVTEKGKYVELRCDPISGHTALYWYRQSLGQGPEFLIYFQGTGAADDSGLPNDRFFAVRPEGSVSTLKIQRTERGDSAVYLCASSWGTTYQETQYFGPGTRLLVL.

V and J are TRBV6-5 and TRBJ2-1; 9 bases are shared with TRBD1. Germline trimming cut 8 bases from V and 6 bases from J; bases unmatched to any gene: 11. CDR1 and CDR2 from the germline V gene are MNHEY and SVGAGI. The CDR3 sequence is 15 residues long. The CDR3 DNA reads TGTGCCAGCGGGGCCCTCGGGACAGGGTCCAATGAGCAGTTCTTC. It specifies CASGALGTGSNEQFF.

The chain couples TRBV7-2 to TRBJ2-1; TRBD2 matches 12 bases. The V segment lost 4 bases and the J segment 0 bases; nucleotides outside the gene matches: 4. Germline V gives CDR1 SGHTA, CDR2 FQGNSA. The CDR3 consists of 17 residues. The CDR3 is CASSSRLAGASYNEQFF. The CDR3 nucleotides are TGTGCCAGCAGCTCCCGACTAGCGGGGGCCTCCTACAATGAGCAGTTCTTC.

The chain employs TRBV15 and TRBJ2-4; the D gene is possibly TRBD1 (5 bases). This CDR3 contains 15 residues. Germline V gene lookup returns CDR1 LNHNV and CDR2 YYDKDF (reference sequence). V was cut by 1 base and J by 7 bases, with 14 bases left in between. DNA of the CDR3: TGTGCCACCAGCAGAGGGGCCCAGGGCGGCAACATTCAGTACTTC. Protein product: CATSRGAQGGNIQYF.

V and J are TRBV25-1 and TRBJ1-6, with 11 bases lining up with TRBD1. The CDR3 runs to 15 residues. Trimming cost V 7 bases and J 10 bases; bases outside gene matches: 9. The germline V gene has CDR1 MGHDK and CDR2 SYGVNS. The CDR3 sequence: CASMDRTGGRSPLHF. CDR3 DNA: TGTGCCAGCATGGACCGGACAGGGGGCAGGTCACCCCTCCACTTT.

A few counts support this clone. The V call is TRBV11-1, the J call TRBJ2-5, with TRBD1 matching 8 bases. This CDR3 spans 14 amino acids. The germline CDR1 and CDR2 sequences are SGHAT and FQDESV (reference sequence). V lost 5 bases to trimming and J lost 6 bases; unmatched junction nucleotides: 8. For the CDR3, the DNA is TGTGCCAGCAGCACGGACAGGGCTTCTAAGACCCAGTACTTC. Its translation: CASSTDRASKTQYF.